The T cell receptor beta chain described here comes from a study of T cell responses to AZD1222 COVID-19 vaccine listed by TCRdb under 2021. Background on the whole study: TCR sequencing covered fewer than 250 trial participants: 200 to 210 given two doses of AZD1222 and 26 given two doses of MenACWY control vaccine. Trial participants were enrolled into age subgroups of 18-55, 56-69 and 70-plus years, which contained 148, 28 and 57 TCR-sequenced participants, respectively. Overall study outcomes, separate from this receptor: Most participants were white British and females outnumbered males, and the authors suggested that clonal diversity may have been underestimated. Vaccine-associated CD4 TCRs spanned the whole spike protein, with dominant responses in regions 160-218 and 743-854. After two AZD1222 doses, spike-specific TCR breadth and depth were significantly higher than at day 0 and than in MenACWY recipients. Conclusions about previously exposed vaccinees were limited because only six AZD1222 recipients were SARS-CoV-2 seropositive at baseline. Reportedly, almost half of the unique spike-specific TCRs recognized epitopes lying outside the regions that are mutated in the B.1.351 and B.1.1.7 variants. Because no day 14 peak-response samples were available, the repertoires could be characterized only after the peak T cell response. The 56-69-year group was small, and its depth increase did not reach significance, likely because of low power.

This clone came up once. It lacks a known antigen. Within one base of it there is no much larger clone, and no base qualities were kept. The CDR3 regions of human TCRbeta chains were subjected to immunosequencing. As for how the authors treated the data: TCRs in the repertoires were compared against a reference library of SARS-CoV-2-specific TCRs that had been generated with the MIRA antigen-specificity platform. Breadth meant the fraction of unique TCRs that were SARS-CoV-2-associated, whereas depth meant the fraction of total T cells that were SARS-CoV-2-associated. Each spike-specific TCR was assigned to its reactive spike region and to a CD4 or CD8 class using the MIRA data. Log10-transformed breadth and depth values were compared by one-way ANOVA with Sidak's multiple comparisons tests. Not all clones reach the TCRdb copy of this immuneACCESS table, which keeps in-frame sequences only. Checked studies attribute under half of the gap to unresolved V genes and leave the rest unexplained. Clone size and V and J calls were adopted from that table, with D and trimming inferred from the DNA. This sample lists 50,000 to 65,000 clones; 80% to 90% were detected once. Around 15% of the sample goes to the ten largest clones.

CDR1 and CDR2 are drawn from the germline V gene (reference sequence): DFQATT, SNEGSKA. V loses 3 bases of germline sequence and J loses 5 bases, and the interval between the two ends is 11 bases. The CDR3 spans 13 residues, from the cysteine through the phenylalanine. The DNA shown is the 39-base CDR3, in frame from base 1. The sample's time point label, decoded: about 28 days (+/-7) after the second vaccine dose. AZD1222 recipients given second doses at about 4 weeks or at about 12 weeks were pooled, since spike-specific TCR depth and breadth were not found to differ between the two schedules. The vaccinee samples were drawn from two UK trials, COV001 and COV002, one of which was a single-blind randomized controlled phase 2/3 trial testing AZD1222 (ChAdOx1 nCoV-19) in healthy adults. For TCRbeta chain sequencing, PBMC samples from trial participants were taken at day 0 and at day 28 after the second dose.

The source was peripheral blood, collected 28 days after the second AZD1222 dose. This receptor was identified in an adult who received the AZD1222 COVID-19 vaccine. The sequence links TRBV20-1 to TRBJ2-1; the D gene is unclear. The nucleotide sequence reads as follows: TGCAGTGCTAGTAATTCACAAGACAATGAGCAGTTCTTC. Protein translation: CSASNSQDNEQFF.